This T cell receptor (beta chain) was profiled in a study of CD8+ T cells in alopecia areata. Indicated treatment: oral pan-JAK inhibitor, 5-10 mg twice daily. Isolated RNA was reverse transcribed into cDNA used as the sequencing template. TCRdb's table, derived via immunoSEQ multiplex PCR, lists solely in-frame clones and lacks some. The repertoire holds more than 200,000 clones, with around 43% as singletons. The sequencing used CD4+ T cells sorted from blood, collected around week 36, from a patient treated with tofacitinib. The TCR comes from a human donor with alopecia areata.

This CDR3 is CSVEEPGQGNSDTQYF. The CDR3 DNA follows: TGCAGCGTGGAGGAACCGGGACAGGGGAACTCAGATACGCAGTATTTT. The V gene is TRBV29-1, the J gene TRBJ2-3; 10 bases are a match to TRBD1. This CDR3 comprises 16 residues. Looked up from germline, CDR1 is SQVTM and CDR2 is ANQGSEA. J lost 4 bases, V lost 6 bases, and 13 bases had no gene match.